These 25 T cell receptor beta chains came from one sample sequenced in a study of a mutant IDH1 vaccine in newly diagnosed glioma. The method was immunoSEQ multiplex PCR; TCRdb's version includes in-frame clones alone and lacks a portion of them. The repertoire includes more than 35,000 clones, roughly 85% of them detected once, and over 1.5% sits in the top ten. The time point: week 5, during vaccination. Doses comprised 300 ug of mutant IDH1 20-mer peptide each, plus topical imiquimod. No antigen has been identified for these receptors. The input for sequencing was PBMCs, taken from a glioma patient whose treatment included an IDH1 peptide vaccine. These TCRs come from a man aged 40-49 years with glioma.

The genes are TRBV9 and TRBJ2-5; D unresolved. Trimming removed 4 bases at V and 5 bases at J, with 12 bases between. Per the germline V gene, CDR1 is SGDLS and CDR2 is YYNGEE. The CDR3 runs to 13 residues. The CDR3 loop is CASSPYPGETQYF. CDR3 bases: TGTGCCAGCAGCCCATACCCCGGGGAGACCCAGTACTTC.

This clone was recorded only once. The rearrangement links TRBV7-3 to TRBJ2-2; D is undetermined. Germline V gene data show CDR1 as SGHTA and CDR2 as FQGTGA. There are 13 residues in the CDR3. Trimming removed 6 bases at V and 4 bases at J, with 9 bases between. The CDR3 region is CASRQLTTGELFF. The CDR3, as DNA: TGTGCCAGCAGACAGTTAACCACCGGGGAGCTGTTTTTT. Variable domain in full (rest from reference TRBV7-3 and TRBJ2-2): GAGVSQTPSNKVTEKGKYVELRCDPISGHTALYWYRQSLGQGPEFLIYFQGTGAADDSGLPNDRFFAVRPEGSVSTLKIQRTERGDSAVYLCASRQLTTGELFFGEGSRLTVL.

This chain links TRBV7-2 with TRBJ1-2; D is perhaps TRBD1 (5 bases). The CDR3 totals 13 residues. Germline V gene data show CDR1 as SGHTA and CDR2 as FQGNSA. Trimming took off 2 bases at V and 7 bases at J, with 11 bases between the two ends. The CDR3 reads CASSLTQGGGYTF. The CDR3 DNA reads TGTGCCAGCAGCTTAACCCAGGGTGGTGGCTACACCTTC.

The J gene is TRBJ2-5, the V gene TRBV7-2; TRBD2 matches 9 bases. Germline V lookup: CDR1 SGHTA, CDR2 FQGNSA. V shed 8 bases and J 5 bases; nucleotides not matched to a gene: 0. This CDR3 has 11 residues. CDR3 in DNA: TGTGCCAGCGCGGGGGGGGAGACCCAGTACTTC. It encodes CASAGGETQYF.

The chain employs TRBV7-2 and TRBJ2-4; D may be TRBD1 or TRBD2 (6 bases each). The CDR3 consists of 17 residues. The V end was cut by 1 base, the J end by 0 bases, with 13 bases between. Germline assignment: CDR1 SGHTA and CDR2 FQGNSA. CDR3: CASSLGGGGLAKNIQYF. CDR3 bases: TGTGCCAGCAGCTTAGGAGGAGGGGGGCTAGCCAAAAACATTCAGTACTTC.

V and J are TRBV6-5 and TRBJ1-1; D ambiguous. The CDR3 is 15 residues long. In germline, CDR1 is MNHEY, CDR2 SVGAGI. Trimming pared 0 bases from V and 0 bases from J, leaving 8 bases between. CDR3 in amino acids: CASSYSGGMNTEAFF. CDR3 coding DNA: TGTGCCAGCAGTTACTCGGGCGGGATGAACACTGAAGCTTTCTTT.

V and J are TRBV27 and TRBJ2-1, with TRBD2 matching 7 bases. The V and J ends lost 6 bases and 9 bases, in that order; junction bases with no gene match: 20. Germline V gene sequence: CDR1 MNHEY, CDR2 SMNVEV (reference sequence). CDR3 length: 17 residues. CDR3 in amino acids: CASSNPSSGVPTGEQFF. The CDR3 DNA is TGTGCCAGCAGCAATCCGTCTAGCGGAGTTCCCACGGGTGAGCAGTTCTTC.

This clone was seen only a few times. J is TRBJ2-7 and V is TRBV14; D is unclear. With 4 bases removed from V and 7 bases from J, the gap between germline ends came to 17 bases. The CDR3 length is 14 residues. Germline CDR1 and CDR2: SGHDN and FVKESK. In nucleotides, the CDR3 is TGTGCCAGCAGCCTGTATCGCGGCGGCTGGGAGCAGTACTTC. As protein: CASSLYRGGWEQYF.

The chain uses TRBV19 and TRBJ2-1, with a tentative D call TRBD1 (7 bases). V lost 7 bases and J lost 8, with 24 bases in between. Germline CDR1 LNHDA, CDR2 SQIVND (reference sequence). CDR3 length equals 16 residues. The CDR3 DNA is TGTGCCAGTACCGAGGGAGGCAGGGGGGCACGGGATGAGCAGTTCTTC. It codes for CASTEGGRGARDEQFF. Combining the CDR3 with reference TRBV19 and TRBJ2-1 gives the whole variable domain DGGITQSPKYLFRKEGQNVTLSCEQNLNHDAMYWYRQDPGQGLRLIYYSQIVNDFQKGDIAEGYSVSREKKESFPLTVTSAQKNPTAFYLCASTEGGRGARDEQFFGPGTRLTVL.

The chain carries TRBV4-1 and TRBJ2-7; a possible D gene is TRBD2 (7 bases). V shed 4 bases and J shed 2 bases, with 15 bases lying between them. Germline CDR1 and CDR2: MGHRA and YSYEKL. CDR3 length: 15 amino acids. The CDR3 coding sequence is TGCGCCAGCAGCCTGGGGGCCAGCGGGGCCTACGAGCAGTACTTC. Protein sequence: CASSLGASGAYEQYF.

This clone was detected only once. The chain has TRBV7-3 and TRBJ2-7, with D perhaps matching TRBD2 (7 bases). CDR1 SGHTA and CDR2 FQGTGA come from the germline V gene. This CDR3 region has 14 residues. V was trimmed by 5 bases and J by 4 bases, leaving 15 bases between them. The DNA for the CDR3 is TGTGCCAGCAGCGCACAGGGACTAAGTTACGAGCAGTACTTC. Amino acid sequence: CASSAQGLSYEQYF.

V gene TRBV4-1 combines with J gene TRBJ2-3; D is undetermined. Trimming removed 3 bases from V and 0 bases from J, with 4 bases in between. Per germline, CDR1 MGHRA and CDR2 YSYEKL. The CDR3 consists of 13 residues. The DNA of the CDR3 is TGCGCCAGCAGCCAGGACAGCACAGATACGCAGTATTTT. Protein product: CASSQDSTDTQYF.

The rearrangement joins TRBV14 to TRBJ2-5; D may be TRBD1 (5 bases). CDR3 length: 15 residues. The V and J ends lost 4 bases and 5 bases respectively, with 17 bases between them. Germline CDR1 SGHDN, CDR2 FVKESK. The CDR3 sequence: CASSRRPGLMETQYF. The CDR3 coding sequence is TGTGCCAGCAGCCGTCGTCCAGGGCTTATGGAGACCCAGTACTTC.

The CDR3 bases are TGTGCCAGTAGGAGGGGGACAGGGGGCAAAAACATTCAGTACTTC. This translates into CASRRGTGGKNIQYF. The rearrangement uses TRBV19 and TRBJ2-4; 11 bases are shared with TRBD1. This CDR3 spans 15 amino acids. J was trimmed by 3 bases and V by 6 bases; bases with no gene match: 4. The germline V gene encodes CDR1 LNHDA and CDR2 SQIVND (reference sequence).

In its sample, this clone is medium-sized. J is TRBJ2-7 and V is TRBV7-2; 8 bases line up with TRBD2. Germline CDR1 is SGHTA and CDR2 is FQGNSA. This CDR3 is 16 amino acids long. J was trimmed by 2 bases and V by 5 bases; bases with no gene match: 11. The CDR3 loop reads CASSREGSGKTYEQYF. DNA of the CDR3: TGTGCCAGCAGCCGGGAGGGTAGCGGGAAAACCTACGAGCAGTACTTC.

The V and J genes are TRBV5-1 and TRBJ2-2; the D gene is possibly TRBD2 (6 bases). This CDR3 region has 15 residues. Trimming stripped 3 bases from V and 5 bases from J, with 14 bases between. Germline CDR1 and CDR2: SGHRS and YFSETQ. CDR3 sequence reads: CASSSRRAETGELFF. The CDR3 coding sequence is TGCGCCAGCAGCTCCCGGAGGGCCGAAACCGGGGAGCTGTTTTTT.

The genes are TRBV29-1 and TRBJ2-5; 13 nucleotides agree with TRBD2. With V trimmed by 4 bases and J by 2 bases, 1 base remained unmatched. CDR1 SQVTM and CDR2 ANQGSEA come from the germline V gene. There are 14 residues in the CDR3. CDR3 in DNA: TGCAGCGTTGGACTAGCGGGAGGTCAAGAGACCCAGTACTTC. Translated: CSVGLAGGQETQYF.

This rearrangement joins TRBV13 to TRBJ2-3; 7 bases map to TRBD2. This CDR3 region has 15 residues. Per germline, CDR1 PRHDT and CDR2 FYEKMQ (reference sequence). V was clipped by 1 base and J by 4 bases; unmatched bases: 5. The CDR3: CASSLVAGVADTQYF. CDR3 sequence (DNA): TGTGCCAGCAGCTTAGTGGCGGGAGTGGCAGATACGCAGTATTTT. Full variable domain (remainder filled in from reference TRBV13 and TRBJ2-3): AAGVIQSPRHLIKEKRETATLKCYPIPRHDTVYWYQQGPGQDPQFLISFYEKMQSDKGSIPDRFSAQQFSDYHSELNMSSLELGDSALYFCASSLVAGVADTQYFGPGTRLTVL.

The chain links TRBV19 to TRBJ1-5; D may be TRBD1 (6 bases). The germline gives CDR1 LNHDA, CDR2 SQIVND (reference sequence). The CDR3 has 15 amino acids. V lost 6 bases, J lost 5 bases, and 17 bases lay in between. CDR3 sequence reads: CASRTQGRGDQPQHF. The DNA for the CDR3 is TGTGCCAGTAGGACTCAGGGCAGGGGTGATCAGCCCCAGCATTTT.

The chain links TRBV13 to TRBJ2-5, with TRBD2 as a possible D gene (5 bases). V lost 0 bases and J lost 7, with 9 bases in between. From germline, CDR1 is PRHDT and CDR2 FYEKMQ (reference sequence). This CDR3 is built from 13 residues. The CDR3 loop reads CASSLGLSGTQYF. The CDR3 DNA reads TGTGCCAGCAGCTTAGGCCTAAGCGGGACCCAGTACTTC.

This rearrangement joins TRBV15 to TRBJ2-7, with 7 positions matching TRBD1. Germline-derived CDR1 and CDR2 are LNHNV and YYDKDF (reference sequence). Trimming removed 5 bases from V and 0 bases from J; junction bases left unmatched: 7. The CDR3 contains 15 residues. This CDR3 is CATSGEGDSSYEQYF. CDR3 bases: TGTGCCACCAGCGGGGAAGGGGACAGCTCCTACGAGCAGTACTTC.

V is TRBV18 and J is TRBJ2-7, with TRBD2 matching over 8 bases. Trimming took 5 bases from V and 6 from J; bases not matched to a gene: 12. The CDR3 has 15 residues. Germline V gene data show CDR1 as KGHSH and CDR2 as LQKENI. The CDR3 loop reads CASSEGTRGPTEQYF. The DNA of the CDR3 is TGTGCCAGCTCAGAAGGGACTAGGGGTCCTACCGAGCAGTACTTC. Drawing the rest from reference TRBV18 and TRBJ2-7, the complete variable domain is NAGVMQNPRHLVRRRGQEARLRCSPMKGHSHVYWYRQLPEEGLKFMVYLQKENIIDESGMPKERFSAEFPKEGPSILRIQQVVRGDSAAYFCASSEGTRGPTEQYFGPGTRLTVT.

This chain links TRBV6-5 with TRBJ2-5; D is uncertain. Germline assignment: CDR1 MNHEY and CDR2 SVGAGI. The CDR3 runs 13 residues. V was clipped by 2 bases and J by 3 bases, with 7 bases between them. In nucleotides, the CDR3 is TGTGCCAGCAGTTACACGATCAAAGAGACCCAGTACTTC. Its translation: CASSYTIKETQYF.

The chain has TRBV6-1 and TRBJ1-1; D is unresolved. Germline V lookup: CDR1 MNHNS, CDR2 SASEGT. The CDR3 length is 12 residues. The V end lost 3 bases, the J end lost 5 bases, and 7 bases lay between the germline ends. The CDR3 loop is CASSEHGTEAFF. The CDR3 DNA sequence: TGTGCCAGCAGTGAGCATGGGACTGAAGCTTTCTTT.

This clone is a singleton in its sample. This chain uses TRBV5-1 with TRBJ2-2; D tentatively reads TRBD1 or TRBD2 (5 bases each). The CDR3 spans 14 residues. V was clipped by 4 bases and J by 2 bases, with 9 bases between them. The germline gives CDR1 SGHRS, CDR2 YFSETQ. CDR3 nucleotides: TGCGCCAGCAGCGTGGGACGTAACACCGGGGAGCTGTTTTTT. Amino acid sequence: CASSVGRNTGELFF.